This paragraph reports one TCR beta chain. Its antigen is still unknown. The source of the sample is a study of shared clonotypes between healthy human individuals. Study-level background: Used for every donor were three CD4 naive, three CD4 memory, two CD8 naive and one CD8 memory plate.

Study outcomes and limitations: In a handful of donors, approximately 5% of naive CD4 clonotypes appeared in common.

Here immunoSEQ multiplex PCR was the method, and the copy in TCRdb shows in-frame clones only, minus some. The sample carries 1.6 million or so clones, just under 99% recorded once. The study drew its donors from healthy HIV-negative adults without recent acute infections or vaccinations. Germline lookup yields CDR1 SNHLY and CDR2 FYNNEI. CDR3 length equals 13 residues. V was cut by 7 bases and J by 4 bases, with 11 bases left in between. This sequence originates from a man aged 25 to 40 in good health. The genes are TRBV2 and TRBJ1-5; D unresolved. Sequenced sample: naive CD4+ T cells sorted from blood. Subset of the sample: CD45RA+ positively selected. The CDR3 sequence: CASTTDFNQPQHF. CDR3 DNA sequence: TGTGCCAGCACCACTGATTTTAATCAGCCCCAGCATTTT.